This TCR beta chain was captured in a study of blood T cell repertoires in COVID-19. The overall study: From the United States, Italy and Spain came samples of acute and convalescent COVID-19. T cells, B-cell-depleted T cells, or PBMCs supplied cDNA or gDNA.

Study processing details: By means of reference gene primer amplification, nucleated cell counts were estimated. Some clones are missing from TCRdb's copy, which holds only in-frame ones; the method was immunoSEQ multiplex PCR. Clone size and the V and J calls come from that table; the DNA yielded D and trimming. This table holds 150,000 to 200,000 clones, about nine tenths found once. CDR1 is SGHTA, CDR2 FQGNSA, per germline. The CDR3 is 16 residues long. V was clipped by 0 bases and J by 0 bases, with 8 bases between them. The receptor was derived from a woman aged 25 to 39 with acute or convalescent COVID-19. Input material: peripheral blood. The chain has TRBV7-2 and TRBJ1-4; D is ambiguous. In DNA, the CDR3 is TGTGCCAGCAGCTTAGCCTGGGCAGCAACTAATGAAAAACTGTTTTTT. It specifies CASSLAWAATNEKLFF. Supplemented by reference TRBV7-2 and TRBJ1-4, the full variable domain reads GAGVSQSPSNKVTEKGKDVELRCDPISGHTALYWYRQSLGQGLEFLIYFQGNSAPDKSGLPSDRFSAERTGGSVSTLTIQRTQQEDSAVYLCASSLAWAATNEKLFFGSGTQLSVL.